This TCR beta chain was obtained from a study of cytomegalovirus exposure and HLA in healthy donors. CDR1 ENHRY and CDR2 SYGVKD come from the germline V gene. This CDR3 region has 17 residues. V shed 8 bases, J shed 0 bases, and the junction held 10 bases outside the gene matches. Regarding this clone: As yet, its antigen is unknown.

Study-level results: Despite most TCR sequences being rare, some public TCRs occurred in many donors. An observed cluster of highly shared sequence variants was recorded as a likely sequencing artifact.

The primer mix had 60 Vbeta and 13 Jbeta primers. TCRdb's copy holds only in-frame clones and misses some; the assay was immunoSEQ multiplex PCR. The table lists under 200,000 clones, around 78% of them singletons. The clonotype originates from a woman in her twenties or thirties in good health and CMV-seropositive. This chain links TRBV10-3 with TRBJ2-3; 11 bases map to TRBD2. Sequencing used PBMCs. This chain's CDR3 is CAIQGASGGSSTDTQYF. CDR3 DNA: TGTGCCATCCAAGGGGCTAGCGGGGGGTCTAGCACAGATACGCAGTATTTT.